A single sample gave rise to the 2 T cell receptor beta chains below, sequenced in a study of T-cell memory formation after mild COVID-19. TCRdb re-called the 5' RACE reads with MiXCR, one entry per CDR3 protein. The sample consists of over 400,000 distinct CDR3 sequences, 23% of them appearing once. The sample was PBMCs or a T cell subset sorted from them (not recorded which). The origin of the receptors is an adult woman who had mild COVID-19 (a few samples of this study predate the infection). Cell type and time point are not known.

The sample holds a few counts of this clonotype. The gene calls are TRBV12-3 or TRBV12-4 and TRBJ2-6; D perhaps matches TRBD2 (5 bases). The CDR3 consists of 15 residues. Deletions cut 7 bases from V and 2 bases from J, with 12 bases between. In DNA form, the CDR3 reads TGTGCCAGCACAACGTCGGAGGCTGGGGCCAACGTCCTGACTTTC. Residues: CASTTSEAGANVLTF.

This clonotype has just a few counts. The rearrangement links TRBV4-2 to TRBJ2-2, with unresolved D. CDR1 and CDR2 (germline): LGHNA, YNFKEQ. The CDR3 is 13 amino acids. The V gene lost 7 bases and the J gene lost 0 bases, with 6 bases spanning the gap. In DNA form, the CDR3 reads TGTGCCAGCAATAACCCGAACACCGGGGAGCTGTTTTTT. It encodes CASNNPNTGELFF.